These 10 T cell receptor beta chains originate from one sample sequenced in a study of CD8 T cells in ankylosing spondylitis. TCRdb processed the 5' RACE reads anew with MiXCR; each CDR3 protein has one entry. The sample has 80,000 to 90,000 distinct CDR3 sequences; 27% are singletons. The sample consisted of blood, either unsorted or a sorted T cell fraction (not recorded which). The receptors derive from a male donor with ankylosing spondylitis or in good health (not recorded which).

The chain links TRBV29-1 to TRBJ1-1; D unresolved. Germline V CDR1 and CDR2: SQVTM, ANQGSEA. The CDR3 extends over 10 amino acids. V was cut by 7 bases and J by 0 bases, with 3 bases left in between. The CDR3 DNA reads as TGCAGCGCTGTGAACACTGAAGCTTTCTTT. Encoded protein: CSAVNTEAFF.

V usage is TRBV20-1 and J usage is TRBJ2-2; maybe TRBD2 (5 bases). The CDR3 spans 13 residues. Germline V CDR1 and CDR2: DFQATT, SNEGSKA (reference sequence). V lost 6 bases and J lost 7, with 15 bases in between. CDR3 coding DNA: TGCAGTGCGAGGGAGATCTACAGCGGGGAGCTGTTTTTT. It is translated as CSAREIYSGELFF.

This clonotype has more than one count but fewer than ten. The chain employs TRBV6-6 and TRBJ2-7; D gene ambiguous. Germline CDR1 reads MNHNY; CDR2 reads SVGAGI (reference sequence). V lost 6 bases and J lost 4, with 13 bases in between. The CDR3 loop spans 13 amino acids. The DNA of the CDR3 is TGTGCCAGCAGCCCCGGCGTGACATACGAGCAGTACGTC. Translated: CASSPGVTYEQYV.

The V call is TRBV12-3 or TRBV12-4, the J call TRBJ2-3, with TRBD2 identical over 10 bases. This CDR3 has 15 residues. V trimming: 7 bases; J trimming: 4 bases; junction bases outside the gene matches: 8. CDR3 region: CASNNLAGVPDTQYF. In nucleotides, the CDR3 is TGTGCCAGCAATAATCTAGCGGGAGTCCCAGATACGCAGTATTTT.

This chain uses TRBV28 with TRBJ1-4; no clear D gene. Germline CDR1 MDHEN, CDR2 SYDVKM. The CDR3 covers 16 residues. The V end was cut by 5 bases, the J end by 8 bases, with 21 bases between. CDR3 in amino acids: CASSNFPGPPGEKLFF. CDR3 DNA: TGTGCCAGCAGTAACTTCCCGGGCCCCCCTGGAGAAAAACTGTTTTTT.

This chain links TRBV2 with TRBJ1-4, with D unresolved. Looked up from germline, CDR1 is SNHLY and CDR2 is FYNNEI. The CDR3 contains 12 residues. Trimming removed 5 bases at V and 10 bases at J, with 11 bases between. CDR3 loop: CASSPGIGKLFF. CDR3 nucleotides: TGTGCCAGCAGTCCCGGGATCGGAAAACTGTTTTTT.

This clonotype was seen ten or more times. The chain carries TRBV24-1 and TRBJ2-3; tentative D call: TRBD1 (6 bases). Trimming cost V 0 bases and J 4 bases, with 13 bases left between them. Per the germline V gene, CDR1 is KGHDR and CDR2 is SFDVKD. The CDR3 is 16 amino acids. The CDR3 region is CATSDLRDKSPDTQYF. In DNA form, the CDR3 reads TGTGCCACCAGTGATTTGCGGGACAAGAGCCCAGATACGCAGTATTTT.

This sequence joins TRBV11-2 and TRBJ2-1, with D perhaps matching TRBD1 or TRBD2 (5 bases each). V dropped 6 bases and J dropped 5 bases, with 11 bases sitting between them. This CDR3 is built from 13 residues. In germline, CDR1 is SGHAT, CDR2 FQNNGV. The CDR3 bases are TGTGCCAGCAGTTGGGGACGGAACAATGAGCAGTTCTTC. As protein: CASSWGRNNEQFF. The variable domain in full, completed from reference TRBV11-2 and TRBJ2-1, reads EAGVAQSPRYKIIEKRQSVAFWCNPISGHATLYWYQQILGQGPKLLIQFQNNGVVDDSQLPKDRFSAERLKGVDSTLKIQPAKLEDSAVYLCASSWGRNNEQFFGPGTRLTVL.

This sequence joins TRBV10-1 and TRBJ2-3; the D gene is possibly TRBD2 (5 bases). The germline V and J ends were trimmed by 2 bases and 1 base, with 10 bases remaining between them. The CDR3 runs 15 residues. Germline CDR1 reads WNHNN; CDR2 reads SYGVQD (reference sequence). Here the CDR3 reads CASSERVSGTDTQYF. DNA of the CDR3: TGCGCCAGCAGTGAGAGGGTTAGCGGCACAGATACGCAGTATTTT.

The V call is TRBV7-8, the J call TRBJ2-4; D remains unclear. The ends were cut back, 0 bases at V and 0 bases at J, with 15 bases in the middle. The CDR3 runs to 18 residues. Germline loops: CDR1 SGHVS, CDR2 FQNEAQ. The CDR3 region has the DNA TGTGCCAGCAGCTTAGCGCTGTGGACCACGTTAGCCAAAAACATTCAGTACTTC. Translation gives CASSLALWTTLAKNIQYF.